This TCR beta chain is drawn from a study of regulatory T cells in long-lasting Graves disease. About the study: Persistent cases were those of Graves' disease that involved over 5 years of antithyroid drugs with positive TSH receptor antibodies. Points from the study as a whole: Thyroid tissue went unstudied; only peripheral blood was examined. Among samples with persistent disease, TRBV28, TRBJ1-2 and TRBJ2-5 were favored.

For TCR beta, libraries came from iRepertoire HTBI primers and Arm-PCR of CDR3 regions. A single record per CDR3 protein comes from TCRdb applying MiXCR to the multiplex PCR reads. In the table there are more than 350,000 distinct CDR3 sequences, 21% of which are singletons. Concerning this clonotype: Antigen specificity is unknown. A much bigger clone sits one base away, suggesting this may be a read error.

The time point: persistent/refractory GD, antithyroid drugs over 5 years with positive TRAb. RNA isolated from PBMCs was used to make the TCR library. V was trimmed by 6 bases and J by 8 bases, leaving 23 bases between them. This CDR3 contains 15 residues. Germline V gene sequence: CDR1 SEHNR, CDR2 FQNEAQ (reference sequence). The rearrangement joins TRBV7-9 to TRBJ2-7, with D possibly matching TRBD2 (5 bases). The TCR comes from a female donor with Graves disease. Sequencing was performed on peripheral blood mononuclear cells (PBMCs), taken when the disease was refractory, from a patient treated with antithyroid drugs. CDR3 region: CASSHGVGQAAKQYF. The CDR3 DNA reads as TGTGCCAGCAGTCATGGGGTAGGGCAAGCGGCCAAGCAGTACTTC. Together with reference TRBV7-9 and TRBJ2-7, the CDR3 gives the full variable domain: DTGVSQNPRHKITKRGQNVTFRCDPISEHNRLYWYRQTLGQGPEFLTYFQNEAQLEKSRLLSDRFSAERPKGSFSTLEIQRTEQGDSAMYLCASSHGVGQAAKQYFGPGTRLTVT.